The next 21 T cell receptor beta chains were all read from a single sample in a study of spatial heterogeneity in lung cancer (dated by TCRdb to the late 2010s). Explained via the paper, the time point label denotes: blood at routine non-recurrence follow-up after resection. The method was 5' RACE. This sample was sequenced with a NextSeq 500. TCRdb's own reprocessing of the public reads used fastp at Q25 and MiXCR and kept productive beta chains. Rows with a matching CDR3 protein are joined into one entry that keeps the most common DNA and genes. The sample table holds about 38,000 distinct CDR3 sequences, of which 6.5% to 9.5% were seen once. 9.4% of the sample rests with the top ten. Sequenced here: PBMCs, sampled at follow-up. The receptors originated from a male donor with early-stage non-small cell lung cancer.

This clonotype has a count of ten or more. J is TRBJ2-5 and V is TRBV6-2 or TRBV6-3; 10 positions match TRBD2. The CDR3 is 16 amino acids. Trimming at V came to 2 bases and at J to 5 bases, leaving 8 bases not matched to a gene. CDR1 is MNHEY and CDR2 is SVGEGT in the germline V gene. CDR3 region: CASSYPSGGAGETQYF. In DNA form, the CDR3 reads TGTGCCAGCAGTTACCCAAGCGGGGGGGCCGGGGAGACCCAGTACTTC.

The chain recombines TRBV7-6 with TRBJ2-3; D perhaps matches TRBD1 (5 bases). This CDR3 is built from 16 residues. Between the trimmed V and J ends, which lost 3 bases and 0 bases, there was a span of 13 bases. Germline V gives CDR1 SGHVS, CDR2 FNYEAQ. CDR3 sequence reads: CASSFYPRQSTDTQYF. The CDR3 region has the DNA TGTGCCAGCAGCTTCTATCCGCGACAGAGCACAGATACGCAGTATTTT.

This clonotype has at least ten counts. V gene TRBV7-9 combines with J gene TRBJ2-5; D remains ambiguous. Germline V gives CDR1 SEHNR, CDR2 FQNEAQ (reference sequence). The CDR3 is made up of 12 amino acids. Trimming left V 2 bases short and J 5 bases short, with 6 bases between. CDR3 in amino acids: CASSLIQETQYF. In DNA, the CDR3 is TGTGCCAGCAGCTTAATTCAGGAGACCCAGTACTTC.

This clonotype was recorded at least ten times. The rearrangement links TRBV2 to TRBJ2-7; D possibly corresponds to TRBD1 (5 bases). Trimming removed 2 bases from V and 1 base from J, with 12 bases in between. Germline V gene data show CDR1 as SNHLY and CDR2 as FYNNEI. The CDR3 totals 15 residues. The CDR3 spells CASSEFHQGSYEQYF. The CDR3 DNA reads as TGTGCCAGCAGTGAATTTCACCAGGGATCCTACGAGCAGTACTTC. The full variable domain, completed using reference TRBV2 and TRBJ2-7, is EPEVTQTPSHQVTQMGQEVILRCVPISNHLYFYWYRQILGQKVEFLVSFYNNEISEKSEIFDDQFSVERPDGSNFTLKIRSTKLEDSAMYFCASSEFHQGSYEQYFGPGTRLTVT.

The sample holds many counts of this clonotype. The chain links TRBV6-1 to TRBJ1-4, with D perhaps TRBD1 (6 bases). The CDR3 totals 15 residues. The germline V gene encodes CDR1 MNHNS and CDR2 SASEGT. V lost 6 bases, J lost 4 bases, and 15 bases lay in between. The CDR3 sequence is CASSRAGGGNEKLFF. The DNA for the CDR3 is TGTGCCAGCAGCCGTGCTGGGGGCGGTAATGAAAAACTGTTTTTT.

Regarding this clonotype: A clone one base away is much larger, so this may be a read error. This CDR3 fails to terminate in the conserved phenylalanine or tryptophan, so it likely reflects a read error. The chain's CDR3 is CASTRDRANTEAFL. The CDR3, as DNA: TGCGCCAGCACTAGGGACAGGGCCAACACTGAAGCTTTCTTA. The V call is TRBV5-1, the J call TRBJ1-1; TRBD1 matches at 9 bases. V was pared by 6 bases and J by 2 bases, with 5 bases of the junction left unmatched. CDR3 length: 14 amino acids. Germline loops: CDR1 SGHRS, CDR2 YFSETQ.

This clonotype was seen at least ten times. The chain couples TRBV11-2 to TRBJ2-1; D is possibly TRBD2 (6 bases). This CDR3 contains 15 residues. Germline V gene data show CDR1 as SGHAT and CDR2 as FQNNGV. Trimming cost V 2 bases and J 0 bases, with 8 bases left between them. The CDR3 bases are TGTGCCAGCAGCTTACGACTAGACTCCTACAATGAGCAGTTCTTC. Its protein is CASSLRLDSYNEQFF.

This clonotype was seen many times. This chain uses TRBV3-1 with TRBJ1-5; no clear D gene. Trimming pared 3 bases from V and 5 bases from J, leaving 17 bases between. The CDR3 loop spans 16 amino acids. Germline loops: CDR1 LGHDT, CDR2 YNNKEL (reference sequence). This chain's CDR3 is CASSQGSVGLDQPQHF. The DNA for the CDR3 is TGTGCCAGCAGCCAGGGCTCTGTTGGTTTGGATCAGCCCCAGCATTTT.

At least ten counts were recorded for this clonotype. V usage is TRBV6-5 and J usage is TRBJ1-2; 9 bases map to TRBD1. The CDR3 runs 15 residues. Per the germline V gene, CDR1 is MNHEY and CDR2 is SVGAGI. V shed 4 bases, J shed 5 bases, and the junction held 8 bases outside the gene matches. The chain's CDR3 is CASSFDGQGRYGYTF. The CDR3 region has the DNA TGTGCCAGCAGTTTTGACGGACAGGGGAGGTATGGCTACACCTTC.

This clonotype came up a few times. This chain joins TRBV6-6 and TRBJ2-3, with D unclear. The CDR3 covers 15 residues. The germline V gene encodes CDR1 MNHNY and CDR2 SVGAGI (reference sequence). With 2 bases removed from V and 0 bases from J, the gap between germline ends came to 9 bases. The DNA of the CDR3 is TGTGCCAGCAGTTACGTTCCGGCTAGCACAGATACGCAGTATTTT. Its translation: CASSYVPASTDTQYF.

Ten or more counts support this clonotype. The CDR3 nucleotides are TGTGCCAGCAGCCCCCGGGACACTAGCAATCAGCCCCAGCATTTT. It translates to CASSPRDTSNQPQHF. The chain is built from TRBV10-3 and TRBJ1-5; weak D call: TRBD1 (6 bases). The CDR3 is 15 residues long. The V end was cut by 10 bases, the J end by 0 bases, with 16 bases between. The V gene's germline CDR1 is ENHRY and CDR2 SYGVKD.

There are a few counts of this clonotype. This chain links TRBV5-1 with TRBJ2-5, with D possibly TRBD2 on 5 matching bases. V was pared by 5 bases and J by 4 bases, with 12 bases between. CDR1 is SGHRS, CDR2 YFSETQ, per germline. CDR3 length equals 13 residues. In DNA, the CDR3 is TGCGCCAGCAGGGACTGGGTTGGAGAGACCCAGTACTTC. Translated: CASRDWVGETQYF.

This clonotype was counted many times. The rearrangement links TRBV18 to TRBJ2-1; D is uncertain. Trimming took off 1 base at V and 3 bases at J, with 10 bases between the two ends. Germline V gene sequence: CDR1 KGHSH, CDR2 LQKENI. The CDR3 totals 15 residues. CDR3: CASSPQGGNYNEQFF. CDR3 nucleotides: TGTGCCAGCTCACCACAGGGCGGAAACTACAATGAGCAGTTCTTC.

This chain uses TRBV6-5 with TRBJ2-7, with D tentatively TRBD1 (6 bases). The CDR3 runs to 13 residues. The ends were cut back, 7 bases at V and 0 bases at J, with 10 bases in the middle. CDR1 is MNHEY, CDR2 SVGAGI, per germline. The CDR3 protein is CASTGDTSYEQYF. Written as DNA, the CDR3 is TGTGCCAGCACCGGGGACACCTCCTACGAGCAGTACTTC.

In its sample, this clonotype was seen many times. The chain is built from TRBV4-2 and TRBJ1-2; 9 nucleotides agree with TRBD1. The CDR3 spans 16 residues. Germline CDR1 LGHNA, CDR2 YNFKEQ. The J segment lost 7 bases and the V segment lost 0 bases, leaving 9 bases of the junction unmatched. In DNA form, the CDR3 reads TGTGCCAGCAGCCAAGACCTCATACAGGGGGCGCGTGGCTACACCTTC. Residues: CASSQDLIQGARGYTF.

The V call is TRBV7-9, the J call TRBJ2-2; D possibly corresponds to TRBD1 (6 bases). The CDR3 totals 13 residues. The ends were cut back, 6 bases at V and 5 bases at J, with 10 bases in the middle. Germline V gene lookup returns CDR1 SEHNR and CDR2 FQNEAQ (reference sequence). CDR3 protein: CASSSTGTGELFF. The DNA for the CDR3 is TGTGCCAGCAGTTCTACAGGGACCGGGGAGCTGTTTTTT.

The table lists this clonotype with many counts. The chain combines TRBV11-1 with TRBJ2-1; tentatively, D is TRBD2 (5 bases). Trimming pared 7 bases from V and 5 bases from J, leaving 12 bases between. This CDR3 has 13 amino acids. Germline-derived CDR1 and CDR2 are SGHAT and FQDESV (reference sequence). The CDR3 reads CASNQRWDNEQFF. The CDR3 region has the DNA TGTGCCAGCAACCAGCGGTGGGACAATGAGCAGTTCTTC. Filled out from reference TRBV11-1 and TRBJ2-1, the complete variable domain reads EAEVAQSPRYKITEKSQAVAFWCDPISGHATLYWYRQILGQGPELLVQFQDESVVDDSQLPKDRFSAERLKGVDSTLKIQPAELGDSAMYLCASNQRWDNEQFFGPGTRLTVL.

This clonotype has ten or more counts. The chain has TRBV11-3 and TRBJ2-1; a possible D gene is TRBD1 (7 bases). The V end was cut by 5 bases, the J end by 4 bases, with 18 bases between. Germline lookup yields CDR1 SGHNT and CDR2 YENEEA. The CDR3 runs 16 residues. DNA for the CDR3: TGTGCCAGCAGCCCTCGGACAGGTCGGGGGTACAATGAGCAGTTCTTC. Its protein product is CASSPRTGRGYNEQFF.

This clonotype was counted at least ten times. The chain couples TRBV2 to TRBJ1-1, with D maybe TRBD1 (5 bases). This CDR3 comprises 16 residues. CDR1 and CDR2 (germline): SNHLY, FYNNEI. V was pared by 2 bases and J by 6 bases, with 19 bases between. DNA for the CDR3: TGTGCCAGCAGTGAATTGGCGGCACCTGGGGGTTCTGAAGCTTTCTTT. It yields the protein CASSELAAPGGSEAFF.

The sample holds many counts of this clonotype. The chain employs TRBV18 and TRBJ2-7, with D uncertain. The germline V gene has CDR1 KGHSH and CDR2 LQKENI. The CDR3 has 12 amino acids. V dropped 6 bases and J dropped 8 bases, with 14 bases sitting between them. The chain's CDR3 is CASSGTAPQQYF. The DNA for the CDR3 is TGTGCCAGCTCGGGAACAGCGCCCCAGCAGTACTTC.

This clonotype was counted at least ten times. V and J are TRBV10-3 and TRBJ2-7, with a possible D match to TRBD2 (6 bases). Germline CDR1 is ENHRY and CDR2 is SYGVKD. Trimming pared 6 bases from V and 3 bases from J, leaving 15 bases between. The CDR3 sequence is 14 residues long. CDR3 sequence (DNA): TGTGCCATCAGGCAGGAGGGTTCAAGCTACGAGCAGTACTTC. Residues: CAIRQEGSSYEQYF.